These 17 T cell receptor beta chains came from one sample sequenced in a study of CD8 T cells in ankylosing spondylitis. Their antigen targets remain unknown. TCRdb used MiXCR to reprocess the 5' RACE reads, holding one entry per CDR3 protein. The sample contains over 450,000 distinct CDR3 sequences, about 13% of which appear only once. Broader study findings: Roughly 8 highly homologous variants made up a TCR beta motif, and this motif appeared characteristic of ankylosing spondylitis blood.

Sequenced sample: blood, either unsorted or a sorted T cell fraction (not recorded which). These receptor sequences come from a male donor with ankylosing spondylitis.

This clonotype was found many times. CDR3 sequence reads: CASSYEGYSGETQYF. CDR3 DNA: TGCGCCAGCAGCTACGAGGGATATTCAGGAGAGACCCAGTACTTC. The rearrangement links TRBV5-1 to TRBJ2-5; a possible D gene is TRBD2 (5 bases). The germline V and J ends were trimmed by 3 bases and 4 bases, with 16 bases remaining between them. The V gene's germline CDR1 is SGHRS and CDR2 YFSETQ. CDR3 size: 15 residues.

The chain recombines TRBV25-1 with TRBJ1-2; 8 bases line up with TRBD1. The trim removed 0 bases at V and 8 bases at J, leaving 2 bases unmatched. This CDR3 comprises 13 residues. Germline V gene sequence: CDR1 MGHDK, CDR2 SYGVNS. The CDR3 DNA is TGTGCCAGCAGTGAATATGCAGGGGGCGGCTACACCTTC. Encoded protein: CASSEYAGGGYTF.

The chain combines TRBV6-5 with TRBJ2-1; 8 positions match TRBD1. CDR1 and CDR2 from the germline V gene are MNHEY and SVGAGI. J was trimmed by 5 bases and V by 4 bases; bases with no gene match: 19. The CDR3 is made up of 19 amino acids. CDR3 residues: CASSSPGQGRGLRDNEQFF. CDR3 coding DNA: TGTGCCAGCAGTTCTCCAGGACAGGGAAGGGGACTCAGGGACAATGAGCAGTTCTTC.

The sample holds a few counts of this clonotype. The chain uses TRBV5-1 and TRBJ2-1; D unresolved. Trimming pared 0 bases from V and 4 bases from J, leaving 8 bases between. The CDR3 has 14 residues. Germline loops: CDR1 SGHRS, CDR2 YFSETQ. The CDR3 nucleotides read TGCGCCAGCAGCTTGGCCCCTACTTACAATGAGCAGTTCTTC. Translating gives CASSLAPTYNEQFF.

The CDR3 loop is CASSLLGGAGTDTQYF. CDR3 sequence (DNA): TGTGCCAGCAGCTTACTGGGGGGTGCTGGAACAGATACGCAGTATTTT. V is TRBV7-2 and J is TRBJ2-3, with D possibly matching TRBD2 (6 bases). The V and J ends lost 2 bases and 3 bases respectively, with 15 bases between them. The germline CDR1 and CDR2 sequences are SGHTA and FQGNSA. The CDR3 is made up of 16 amino acids.

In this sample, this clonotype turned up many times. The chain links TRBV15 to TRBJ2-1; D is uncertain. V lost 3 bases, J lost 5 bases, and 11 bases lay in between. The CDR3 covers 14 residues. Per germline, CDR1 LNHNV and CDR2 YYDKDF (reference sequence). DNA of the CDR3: TGTGCCACCAGCAGCCGGGCCTGGGACAATGAGCAGTTCTTC. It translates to CATSSRAWDNEQFF.

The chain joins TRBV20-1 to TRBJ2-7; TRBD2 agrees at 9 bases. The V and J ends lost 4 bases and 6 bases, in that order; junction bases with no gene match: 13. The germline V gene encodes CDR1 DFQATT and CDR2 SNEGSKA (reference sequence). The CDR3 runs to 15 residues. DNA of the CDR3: TGCAGTGCTACGTCGGATAGCGGGAGTCTGCGCGAGCAGTACTTC. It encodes CSATSDSGSLREQYF.

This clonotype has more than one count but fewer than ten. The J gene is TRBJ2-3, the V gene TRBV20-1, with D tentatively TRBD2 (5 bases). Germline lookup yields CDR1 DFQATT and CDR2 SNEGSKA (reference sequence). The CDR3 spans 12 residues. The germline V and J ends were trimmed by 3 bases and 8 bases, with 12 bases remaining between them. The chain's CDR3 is CSASSVGSTQYF. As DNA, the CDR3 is TGCAGTGCTAGTTCGGTTGGGAGTACGCAGTATTTT.

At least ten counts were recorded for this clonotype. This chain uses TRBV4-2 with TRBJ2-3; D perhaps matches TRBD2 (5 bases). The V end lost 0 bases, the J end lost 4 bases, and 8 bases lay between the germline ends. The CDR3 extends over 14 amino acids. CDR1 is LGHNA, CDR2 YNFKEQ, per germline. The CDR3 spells CASSQDPEADTQYF. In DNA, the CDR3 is TGTGCCAGCAGCCAAGATCCGGAGGCAGATACGCAGTATTTT.

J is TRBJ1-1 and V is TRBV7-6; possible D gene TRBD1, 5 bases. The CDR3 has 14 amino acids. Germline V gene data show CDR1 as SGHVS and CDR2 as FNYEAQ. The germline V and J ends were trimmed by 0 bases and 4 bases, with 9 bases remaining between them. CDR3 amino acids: CASSLARVGTEAFF. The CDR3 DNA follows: TGTGCCAGCAGCTTAGCCAGGGTTGGCACTGAAGCTTTCTTT.

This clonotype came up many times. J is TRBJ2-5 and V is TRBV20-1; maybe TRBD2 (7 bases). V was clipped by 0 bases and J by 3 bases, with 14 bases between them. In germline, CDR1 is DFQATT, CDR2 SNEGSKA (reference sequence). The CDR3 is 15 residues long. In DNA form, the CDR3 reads TGCAGTGCTAGAGACGGGGGAGGGGGAGAAGAGACCCAGTACTTC. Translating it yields CSARDGGGGEETQYF.

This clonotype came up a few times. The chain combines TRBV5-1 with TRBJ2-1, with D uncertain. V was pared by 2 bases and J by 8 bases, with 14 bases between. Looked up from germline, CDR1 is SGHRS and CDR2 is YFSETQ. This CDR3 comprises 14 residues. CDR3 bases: TGCGCCAGCAGCTTCGGACCCTCTTCGGATGAGCAGTTCTTC. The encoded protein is CASSFGPSSDEQFF.

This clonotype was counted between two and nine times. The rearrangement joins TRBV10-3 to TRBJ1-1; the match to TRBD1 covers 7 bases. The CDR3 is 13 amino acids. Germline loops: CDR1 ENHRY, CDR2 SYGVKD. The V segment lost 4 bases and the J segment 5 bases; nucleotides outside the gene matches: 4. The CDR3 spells CAISVAGGTEAFF. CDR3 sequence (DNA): TGTGCCATCAGTGTAGCAGGGGGTACTGAAGCTTTCTTT.

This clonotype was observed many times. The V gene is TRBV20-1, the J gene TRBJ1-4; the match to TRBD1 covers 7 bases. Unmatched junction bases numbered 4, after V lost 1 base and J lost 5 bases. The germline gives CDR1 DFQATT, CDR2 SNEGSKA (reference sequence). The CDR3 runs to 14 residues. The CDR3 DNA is TGCAGTGCTAGAGTGGCAGGGGGAAATGAAAAACTGTTTTTT. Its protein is CSARVAGGNEKLFF.

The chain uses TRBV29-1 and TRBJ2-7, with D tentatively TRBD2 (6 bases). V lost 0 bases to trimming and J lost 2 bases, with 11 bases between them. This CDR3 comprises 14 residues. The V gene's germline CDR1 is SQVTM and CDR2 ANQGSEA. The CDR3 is CSVEEGPGAYEQYF. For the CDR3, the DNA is TGCAGCGTTGAAGAGGGGCCGGGAGCCTACGAGCAGTACTTC.

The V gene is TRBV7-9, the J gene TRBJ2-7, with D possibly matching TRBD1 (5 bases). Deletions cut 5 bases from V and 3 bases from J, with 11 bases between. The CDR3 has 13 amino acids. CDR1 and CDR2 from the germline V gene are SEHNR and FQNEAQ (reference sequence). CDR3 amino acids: CASSPTGDYEQYV. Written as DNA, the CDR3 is TGTGCCAGCAGCCCCACAGGTGACTACGAGCAGTACGTC.

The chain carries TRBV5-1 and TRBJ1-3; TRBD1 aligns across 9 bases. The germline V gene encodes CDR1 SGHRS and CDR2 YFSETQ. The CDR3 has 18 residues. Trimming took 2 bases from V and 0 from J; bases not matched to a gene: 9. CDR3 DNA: TGCGCCAGCAGCTTTACACCGGGACAGGGCTACTCTGGAAACACCATATATTTT. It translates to CASSFTPGQGYSGNTIYF.